The clone carrying this TCR beta chain occurred many times. The antigen is undetermined. According to the study, TCR beta libraries were built with iRepertoire HTBI primers and CDR3-region Arm-PCR. TCRdb recomputed calls from the multiplex PCR reads with MiXCR, one row per CDR3 protein. The data hold 450,000 to 600,000 distinct CDR3 sequences, with about a sixth observed a single time. This specimen comes from a study of regulatory T cells in long-lasting Graves disease. Findings and limits, study-wide: The TCR repertoire of persistent Graves' patients was less diverse than that of newly diagnosed ones. Blood alone, not thyroid tissue, was studied.

Time point noted: newly diagnosed GD, antithyroid drugs for less than 3 months. The TCR library was prepared using RNA isolated from PBMCs. These same data were also listed under a study on T cells in Graves' hyperthyroidism and ophthalmopathy. According to that study: Diagnoses were established using clinical symptoms, serum thyroxine and TRAb, thyroid ultrasound and orbital computed tomography. It was a median 6.5 months before onset that the model predicted ophthalmopathy.

The sequencing here drew on peripheral blood mononuclear cells (PBMCs), taken at new diagnosis, from a patient treated with antithyroid drugs. This clonotype was sampled from a man aged 35-49 years with Graves disease.

This chain's CDR3 is CASSVRGYEQYF. CDR3 nucleotides: TGTGCCAGCAGCGTCAGGGGGTACGAGCAGTACTTC. The chain uses TRBV7-8 and TRBJ2-7; 7 nucleotides line up with TRBD1. CDR1 SGHVS and CDR2 FQNEAQ come from the germline V gene. The junction had 2 bases not matched to a gene; V was cut back by 5 bases and J by 4 bases. This CDR3 is built from 12 residues.